The 21 T cell receptor beta chains in this list originate from one sample, sequenced in a study of shared clonotypes between healthy human individuals. Assay: immunoSEQ multiplex PCR; the TCRdb copy retains only in-frame clones and omits some. In the table there are some 1 million clones, more than 60% of which are singletons. Sequenced material: memory CD4+ T cells sorted from blood. As to subset: CD45RA-negative fraction. All receptors derive from a young man in good health.

In its sample, this clone was seen once. The rearrangement uses TRBV7-2 and TRBJ2-7; D gene uncertain. Trimming took 2 bases from V and 5 from J, leaving 10 bases between them. CDR3 length: 13 amino acids. Germline lookup yields CDR1 SGHTA and CDR2 FQGNSA. As DNA, the CDR3 is TGTGCCAGCAGCTTACCAGTATTAGACGAGCAGTACTTC. Translation: CASSLPVLDEQYF.

The rearrangement links TRBV7-2 to TRBJ1-1; no clear D gene. CDR3 length: 13 amino acids. The germline CDR1 and CDR2 sequences are SGHTA and FQGNSA. The germline V and J ends were trimmed by 4 bases and 1 base, with 7 bases remaining between them. The CDR3 loop is CASSSTSNTEAFF. The DNA of the CDR3 is TGTGCCAGCAGCTCCACATCGAACACTGAAGCTTTCTTT.

CDR3 nucleotides: TGTGCCAGCAGGGGTCCGGGACAGAACTATGGCTACACCTTC. Translation: CASRGPGQNYGYTF. The J gene is TRBJ1-2, the V gene TRBV2; 7 nucleotides match TRBD1. The ends lost 6 bases at V and 2 bases at J; junction bases unmatched: 6. The germline V gene has CDR1 SNHLY and CDR2 FYNNEI. The CDR3 covers 14 residues.

The genes are TRBV11-2 and TRBJ2-7; the match to TRBD2 covers 7 bases. Germline values: CDR1 SGHAT, CDR2 FQNNGV. Trimming cost V 7 bases and J 7 bases; bases outside gene matches: 10. The CDR3 has 13 amino acids. For the CDR3, the DNA is TGTGCCAGCACCCTATGGGGGGGGTTAGAGCAGTACTTC. Translation gives CASTLWGGLEQYF. Full variable domain (remainder filled in from reference TRBV11-2 and TRBJ2-7): EAGVAQSPRYKIIEKRQSVAFWCNPISGHATLYWYQQILGQGPKLLIQFQNNGVVDDSQLPKDRFSAERLKGVDSTLKIQPAKLEDSAVYLCASTLWGGLEQYFGPGTRLTVT.

This clone is a singleton in its sample. This chain uses TRBV5-1 with TRBJ2-2; D remains unclear. Germline V gene sequence: CDR1 SGHRS, CDR2 YFSETQ. Trimming left V 4 bases short and J 5 bases short, with 9 bases between. This CDR3 has 13 residues. The chain's CDR3 is CASSRTATGELFF. As DNA, the CDR3 is TGCGCCAGCAGCCGGACGGCGACCGGGGAGCTGTTTTTT. The full variable domain, its missing parts supplied by reference TRBV5-1 and TRBJ2-2, is KAGVTQTPRYLIKTRGQQVTLSCSPISGHRSVSWYQQTPGQGLQFLFEYFSETQRNKGNFPGRFSGRQFSNSRSEMNVSTLELGDSALYLCASSRTATGELFFGEGSRLTVL.

The sample holds one count of this clone. The chain employs TRBV7-2 and TRBJ2-7; a possible D gene is TRBD2 (6 bases). This CDR3 region has 17 residues. The V gene's germline CDR1 is SGHTA and CDR2 FQGNSA. Trimming removed 5 bases at V and 2 bases at J, with 22 bases between. For the CDR3, the DNA is TGTGCCAGCAGCCGATGGAGGGCCGCCGAAAGGACCTACGAGCAGTACTTC. It codes for CASSRWRAAERTYEQYF. The entire variable domain, with the rest obtained from reference TRBV7-2 and TRBJ2-7, is as follows: GAGVSQSPSNKVTEKGKDVELRCDPISGHTALYWYRQSLGQGLEFLIYFQGNSAPDKSGLPSDRFSAERTGGSVSTLTIQRTQQEDSAVYLCASSRWRAAERTYEQYFGPGTRLTVT.

The V and J genes are TRBV5-1 and TRBJ2-3; 12 nucleotides line up with TRBD2. After removal of 3 bases from V and 4 bases from J, the junction contained 3 bases not matched to a gene. Germline V lookup: CDR1 SGHRS, CDR2 YFSETQ. The length of the CDR3 is 15 residues. In nucleotides, the CDR3 is TGCGCCAGCAGCTCGACTAGCGGGAGCCCAGATACGCAGTATTTT. It codes for CASSSTSGSPDTQYF.

DNA for the CDR3: TGTGCCAGCTCACCACCGCTAGCGGGAGGGGGCGAGCAGTTCTTC. Its translation: CASSPPLAGGGEQFF. The chain has TRBV18 and TRBJ2-1, with 12 bases that match TRBD2. Germline V lookup: CDR1 KGHSH, CDR2 LQKENI. The CDR3 consists of 15 residues. Trimming removed 0 bases from V and 10 bases from J; junction bases left unmatched: 4.

The rearrangement links TRBV19 to TRBJ2-2; 7 bases line up with TRBD1. V lost 6 bases, J lost 6 bases, and 10 bases stayed unmatched. The CDR3 is made up of 15 amino acids. CDR1 is LNHDA, CDR2 SQIVND, per germline (reference sequence). The CDR3 here is CASRTGTEWSGELFF. The DNA of the CDR3 is TGTGCCAGTAGGACCGGGACAGAGTGGTCCGGGGAGCTGTTTTTT. Full variable domain (rest looked up from reference TRBV19 and TRBJ2-2): DGGITQSPKYLFRKEGQNVTLSCEQNLNHDAMYWYRQDPGQGLRLIYYSQIVNDFQKGDIAEGYSVSREKKESFPLTVTSAQKNPTAFYLCASRTGTEWSGELFFGEGSRLTVL.

The rearrangement links TRBV11-2 to TRBJ2-1, with no clear D. Trimming cost V 5 bases and J 2 bases, with 10 bases left between them. Germline V gives CDR1 SGHAT, CDR2 FQNNGV. This CDR3 is built from 14 residues. CDR3 in amino acids: CASSVGRAYNEQFF. The CDR3 DNA reads TGTGCCAGCAGCGTCGGACGGGCCTACAATGAGCAGTTCTTC.

The gene calls are TRBV18 and TRBJ2-7, with 9 nucleotides matching TRBD2. This CDR3 contains 16 residues. The V gene's germline CDR1 is KGHSH and CDR2 LQKENI. With V trimmed by 0 bases and J by 3 bases, 6 bases remained unmatched. The CDR3, as DNA: TGTGCCAGCTCACCACCTCTAGCGGGGTTAATCTACGAGCAGTACTTC. This translates into CASSPPLAGLIYEQYF.

V and J are TRBV7-2 and TRBJ2-3; D remains ambiguous. The germline V gene encodes CDR1 SGHTA and CDR2 FQGNSA. Trimming shortened V by 3 bases and J by 2 bases, and 6 bases separated the two germline ends. The CDR3 spans 13 residues. The CDR3 DNA is TGTGCCAGCAGCTTCTCCATCACAGATACGCAGTATTTT. This sequence encodes CASSFSITDTQYF.

The table lists this clone with a few counts. The V and J genes are TRBV5-1 and TRBJ2-1; weak D call: TRBD2 (6 bases). The CDR3 is made up of 13 amino acids. The V gene's germline CDR1 is SGHRS and CDR2 YFSETQ. Deletions cut 2 bases from V and 6 bases from J, with 9 bases between. CDR3 amino acids: CASSFGGTNEQFF. The CDR3 DNA sequence: TGCGCCAGCAGCTTTGGGGGGACCAATGAGCAGTTCTTC.

This rearrangement joins TRBV7-2 to TRBJ2-7; 7 positions match TRBD2. The CDR3 is 15 residues long. Trimming at V came to 5 bases and at J to 2 bases, leaving 9 bases not matched to a gene. The germline gives CDR1 SGHTA, CDR2 FQGNSA. CDR3 coding DNA: TGTGCCAGCAGCCCCGTAGCGGGTTTGACCTACGAGCAGTACTTC. This codes for CASSPVAGLTYEQYF. Supplemented by reference TRBV7-2 and TRBJ2-7, the full variable domain reads GAGVSQSPSNKVTEKGKDVELRCDPISGHTALYWYRQSLGQGLEFLIYFQGNSAPDKSGLPSDRFSAERTGGSVSTLTIQRTQQEDSAVYLCASSPVAGLTYEQYFGPGTRLTVT.

V usage is TRBV2 and J usage is TRBJ1-5; no clear D. The CDR3 consists of 13 residues. Trimming took off 4 bases at V and 5 bases at J, with 9 bases between the two ends. Germline CDR1 reads SNHLY; CDR2 reads FYNNEI. The CDR3 DNA follows: TGTGCCAGCAGTGGTAGCGTTCATCAGCCCCAGCATTTT. This translates into CASSGSVHQPQHF.

This chain uses TRBV28 with TRBJ2-2, with 14 bases that match TRBD2. Germline V gene data show CDR1 as MDHEN and CDR2 as SYDVKM. Trimming cost V 4 bases and J 6 bases; bases outside gene matches: 13. CDR3 length equals 19 residues. The CDR3 region has the DNA TGTGCCAGCAGTTGGGGACTAGCGGGGGAGCACGGGGTGGCCGGGGAGCTGTTTTTT. Translating it yields CASSWGLAGEHGVAGELFF.

V is TRBV19 and J is TRBJ2-3; D might be TRBD1 or TRBD2, each matching 5 bases. Germline V gene lookup returns CDR1 LNHDA and CDR2 SQIVND (reference sequence). V lost 4 bases and J 2 bases, leaving 13 bases between the germline ends. The CDR3 extends over 15 amino acids. The CDR3 here is CASSSTRGDTDTQYF. DNA of the CDR3: TGTGCCAGTAGTAGTACAAGGGGAGACACAGATACGCAGTATTTT. The entire variable domain, with the rest obtained from reference TRBV19 and TRBJ2-3, is as follows: DGGITQSPKYLFRKEGQNVTLSCEQNLNHDAMYWYRQDPGQGLRLIYYSQIVNDFQKGDIAEGYSVSREKKESFPLTVTSAQKNPTAFYLCASSSTRGDTDTQYFGPGTRLTVL.

The chain joins TRBV6-1 to TRBJ1-1; 11 bases line up with TRBD1. J was trimmed by 6 bases and V by 6 bases; bases with no gene match: 9. CDR3 length: 15 residues. Germline lookup yields CDR1 MNHNS and CDR2 SASEGT. CDR3 residues: CASSGRTGGFAEAFF. CDR3 nucleotide sequence: TGTGCCAGCAGCGGTCGGACAGGGGGCTTTGCTGAAGCTTTCTTT.

Comments on this clone: This sample includes further DNA sequences coding for the same CDR3. The chain combines TRBV5-1 with TRBJ2-7; D gene ambiguous. The germline gives CDR1 SGHRS, CDR2 YFSETQ. Trimming shortened V by 0 bases and J by 3 bases, and 7 bases separated the two germline ends. This CDR3 has 13 amino acids. CDR3 sequence (DNA): TGCGCCAGCAGCTTGGGGGGTAACTACGAGCAGTACTTC. The encoded protein is CASSLGGNYEQYF.

The CDR3 nucleotides read TGCGCCAGCAGGGGCGAGGGGGCCTATGGCTACACCTTC. Its translation: CASRGEGAYGYTF. This sequence joins TRBV5-1 and TRBJ1-2; 7 bases agree with TRBD1. Germline V gene lookup returns CDR1 SGHRS and CDR2 YFSETQ. The CDR3 consists of 13 residues. Unmatched junction bases numbered 5, after V lost 5 bases and J lost 4 bases.

With respect to this clone: This sample includes further DNA sequences coding for the same CDR3. V and J are TRBV7-2 and TRBJ2-7, with 11 bases fitting TRBD2. The ends lost 3 bases at V and 4 bases at J; junction bases unmatched: 2. CDR3 size: 14 residues. Germline assignment: CDR1 SGHTA and CDR2 FQGNSA. The CDR3 DNA follows: TGTGCCAGCAGCTTGACTAGCGGGAAATACGAGCAGTACTTC. Its protein product is CASSLTSGKYEQYF.